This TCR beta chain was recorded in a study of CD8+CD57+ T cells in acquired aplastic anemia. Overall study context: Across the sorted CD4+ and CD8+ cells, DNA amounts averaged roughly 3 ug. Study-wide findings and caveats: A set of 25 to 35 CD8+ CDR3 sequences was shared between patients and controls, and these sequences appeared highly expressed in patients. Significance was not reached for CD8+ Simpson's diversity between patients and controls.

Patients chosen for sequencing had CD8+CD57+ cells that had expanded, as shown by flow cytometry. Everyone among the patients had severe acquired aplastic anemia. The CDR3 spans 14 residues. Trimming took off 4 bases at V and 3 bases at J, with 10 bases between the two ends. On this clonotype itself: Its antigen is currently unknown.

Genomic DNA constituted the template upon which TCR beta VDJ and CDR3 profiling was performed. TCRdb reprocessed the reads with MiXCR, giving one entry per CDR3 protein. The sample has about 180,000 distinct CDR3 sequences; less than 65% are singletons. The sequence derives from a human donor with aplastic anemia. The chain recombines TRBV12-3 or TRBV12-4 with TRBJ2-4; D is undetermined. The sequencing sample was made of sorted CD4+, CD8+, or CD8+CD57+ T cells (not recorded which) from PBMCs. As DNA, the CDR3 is TGTGCCAGCAGTTCCACTGTGGACAAAAACATTCAGTACTTC. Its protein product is CASSSTVDKNIQYF.